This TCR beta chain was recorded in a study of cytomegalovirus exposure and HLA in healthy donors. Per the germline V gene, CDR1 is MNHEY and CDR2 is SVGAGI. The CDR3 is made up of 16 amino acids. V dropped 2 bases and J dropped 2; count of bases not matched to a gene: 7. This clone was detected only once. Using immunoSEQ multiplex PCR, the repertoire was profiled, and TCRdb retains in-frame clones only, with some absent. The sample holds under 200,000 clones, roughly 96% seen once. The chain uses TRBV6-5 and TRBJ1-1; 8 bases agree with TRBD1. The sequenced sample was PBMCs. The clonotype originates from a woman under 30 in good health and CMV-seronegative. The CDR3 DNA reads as TGTGCCAGCAGTTACAGGCAGGGGGCGGGTAACACTGAAGCTTTCTTT. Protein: CASSYRQGAGNTEAFF.